Below, 15 T cell receptor beta chains from the same sample are listed, as sequenced in a study of T-cell reconstitution after alpha-beta-depleted transplantation in children. The TCRbeta library incorporated unique molecular identifiers. TCRdb ran MiXCR on the PCR reads and lists one entry per CDR3 protein. This table holds about 300,000 distinct CDR3 sequences, about 9.4% found once. Sequenced here: PBMCs, sampled before TCRalphabeta/CD19-depleted stem cell transplant. Every receptor here comes from a boy younger than two with acute myeloid leukemia, due to receive a stem cell transplant.

The chain uses TRBV21-1 and TRBJ2-2. TRBV21-1 is reported as a pseudogene. The CDR3 runs 14 residues. The CDR3 spells CASSVKPDTGELFF. DNA for the CDR3: TGTGCCAGCAGCGTCAAACCAGACACCGGGGAGCTGTTTTTT.

At least ten counts were recorded for this clonotype. The genes are TRBV20-1 and TRBJ1-5; 8 bases map to TRBD1. V shed 3 bases and J 7 bases; nucleotides not matched to a gene: 8. From germline, CDR1 is DFQATT and CDR2 SNEGSKA (reference sequence). The CDR3 length is 14 residues. The CDR3 DNA is TGCAGTGCTAGCGAACGGACAGGGAACCAGCCCCAGCATTTT. Encoded protein: CSASERTGNQPQHF.

Many counts were recorded for this clonotype. The chain recombines TRBV19 with TRBJ1-1; 8 positions agree with TRBD1. Trimming took 6 bases from V and 6 from J; bases not matched to a gene: 3. From germline, CDR1 is LNHDA and CDR2 SQIVND (reference sequence). The CDR3 consists of 12 residues. The CDR3 protein is CASRVDRAEAFF. CDR3 nucleotide sequence: TGTGCCAGTAGAGTGGACAGGGCTGAAGCTTTCTTT.

The J gene is TRBJ2-4, the V gene TRBV4-3, with a tentative D call TRBD2 (6 bases). The CDR3 extends over 17 amino acids. The V gene's germline CDR1 is LGHNA and CDR2 YSLEER. The V gene lost 1 base and the J gene lost 0 bases, with 13 bases spanning the gap. CDR3 bases: TGCGCCAGCAGCCAAGGGCGGGGTGAACCAGCCAAAAACATTCAGTACTTC. This codes for CASSQGRGEPAKNIQYF.

This clonotype was counted at least ten times. The rearrangement joins TRBV5-1 to TRBJ2-1; 8 bases fit TRBD2. The germline V gene has CDR1 SGHRS and CDR2 YFSETQ. After removal of 4 bases from V and 0 bases from J, the junction contained 6 bases not matched to a gene. This CDR3 spans 16 amino acids. The CDR3 spells CASSLSGISSYNEQFF. Here the CDR3 DNA reads TGCGCCAGCAGCCTTAGCGGGATTAGCTCCTACAATGAGCAGTTCTTC.

The CDR3 coding sequence is TGTGCCAGCATTGCCCTCAGGGTTACTGGGGCCAACGTCCTGACTTTC. It codes for CASIALRVTGANVLTF. The chain carries TRBV12-3 or TRBV12-4 and TRBJ2-6; D possibly corresponds to TRBD1 (5 bases). V was clipped by 7 bases and J by 2 bases, with 15 bases between them. CDR3 length: 16 amino acids.

The chain carries TRBV6-5 and TRBJ2-2, with 8 bases identical to TRBD1. This CDR3 region has 16 residues. Losses at the gene ends were 2 bases for V and 4 bases for J; bases not matched to a gene: 6. Germline V gives CDR1 MNHEY, CDR2 SVGAGI. CDR3 DNA sequence: TGTGCCAGCAGTTACGCCACAGGGGGGAGCACCGGGGAGCTGTTTTTT. Its protein product is CASSYATGGSTGELFF.

This clonotype was counted ten times or more. The chain employs TRBV21-1 and TRBJ2-3. TRBV21-1 corresponds to a pseudogene. The CDR3 is 15 amino acids. The CDR3 DNA sequence: TGTGCCAGCAGCTCTTGGATCAATCGTCCAGATACGCAGTATTTT. It translates to CASSSWINRPDTQYF.

The genes are TRBV12-3 or TRBV12-4 and TRBJ1-6; the D is unclear. The V and J ends lost 5 bases and 3 bases respectively, with 20 bases between them. This CDR3 region has 18 residues. CDR3 residues: CASSPPGLGYRYNSPLHF. The DNA for the CDR3 is TGTGCCAGCAGTCCTCCGGGCCTCGGTTACCGCTATAATTCACCCCTCCACTTT.

This clonotype showed up just a few times. V gene TRBV11-2 combines with J gene TRBJ2-5; no firm D call. Germline CDR1 SGHAT, CDR2 FQNNGV. The CDR3 is made up of 15 amino acids. Trimming pared 2 bases from V and 0 bases from J, leaving 10 bases between. CDR3 DNA sequence: TGTGCCAGCAGCTTAACCGGCCAGTACCAAGAGACCCAGTACTTC. This gives the protein CASSLTGQYQETQYF.

This rearrangement joins TRBV4-3 to TRBJ2-7; D is unresolved. V shed 3 bases and J shed 0 bases, with 12 bases lying between them. This CDR3 has 15 residues. Germline loops: CDR1 LGHNA, CDR2 YSLEER. This chain's CDR3 is CASSQKGRHSYEQYF. The CDR3 nucleotides are TGCGCCAGCAGCCAGAAGGGCCGACACTCCTACGAGCAGTACTTC.

The sample holds a few counts of this clonotype. This sequence joins TRBV5-8 and TRBJ1-5; D is ambiguous. CDR1 is SGHTS, CDR2 YDEGEE, per germline. The CDR3 is 14 residues long. Trimming left V 4 bases short and J 3 bases short, with 11 bases between. CDR3 bases: TGTGCCAGCAGCGGCCCCCAGCTCAATCAGCCCCAGCATTTT. It encodes CASSGPQLNQPQHF.

This clonotype occurred many times. The chain uses TRBV28 and TRBJ1-2, with TRBD1 matching over 8 bases. CDR3 length equals 13 residues. CDR1 is MDHEN, CDR2 SYDVKM, per germline. V dropped 6 bases and J dropped 7; count of bases not matched to a gene: 7. In nucleotides, the CDR3 is TGTGCCAGCAGCCCGGACAGGGTGCGTGGCTACACCTTC. It specifies CASSPDRVRGYTF.

In this sample, this clonotype turned up many times. CDR3 region: CASSLAGLSTDTQYF. The CDR3 coding sequence is TGCGCCAGCAGCTTGGCGGGGTTGAGCACAGATACGCAGTATTTT. This chain connects TRBV5-1 to TRBJ2-3; D is possibly TRBD2 (5 bases). Germline V gene lookup returns CDR1 SGHRS and CDR2 YFSETQ. The length of the CDR3 is 15 residues. Trimming took off 0 bases at V and 0 bases at J, with 8 bases between the two ends.

This clonotype was seen a few times. The chain recombines TRBV10-3 with TRBJ2-7; TRBD1 matches at 11 bases. This CDR3 spans 15 amino acids. With 3 bases clipped from V and 4 bases from J, the junction kept 5 bases outside the gene matches. Germline-derived CDR1 and CDR2 are ENHRY and SYGVKD. CDR3 in DNA: TGTGCCATCAGTGAACGGACAGGGGGCGGATACGAGCAGTACTTC. This translates into CAISERTGGGYEQYF.